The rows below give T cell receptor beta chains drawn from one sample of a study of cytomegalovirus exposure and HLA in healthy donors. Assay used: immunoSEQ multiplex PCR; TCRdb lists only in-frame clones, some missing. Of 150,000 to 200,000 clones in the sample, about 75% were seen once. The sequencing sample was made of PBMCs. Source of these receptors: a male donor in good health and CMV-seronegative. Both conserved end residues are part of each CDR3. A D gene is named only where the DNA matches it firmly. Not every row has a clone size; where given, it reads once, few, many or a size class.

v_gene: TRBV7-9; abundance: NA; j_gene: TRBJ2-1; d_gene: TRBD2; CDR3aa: CASSSPGLAIYDEQFF; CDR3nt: TGTGCCAGCAGCTCACCGGGACTAGCGATTTATGATGAGCAGTTCTTC
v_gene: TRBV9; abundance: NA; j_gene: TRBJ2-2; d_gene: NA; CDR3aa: CASSGQVSGTGELFF; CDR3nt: TGTGCCAGCAGCGGACAGGTTAGCGGGACCGGGGAGCTGTTTTTT
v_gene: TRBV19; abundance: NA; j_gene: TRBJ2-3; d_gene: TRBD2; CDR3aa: CASSRSGSPWGTDTQYF; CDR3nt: TGTGCCAGTAGTCGAAGCGGGAGTCCATGGGGCACAGATACGCAGTATTTT
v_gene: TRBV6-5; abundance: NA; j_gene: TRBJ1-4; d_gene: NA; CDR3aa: CASSYSGGGGEKPFF; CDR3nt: TGTGCCAGCAGTTACTCGGGGGGGGGAGGTGAAAAACCGTTTTTT
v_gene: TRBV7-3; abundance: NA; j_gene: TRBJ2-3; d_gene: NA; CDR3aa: CASSLSGGTDTQYF; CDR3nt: TGTGCCAGCAGCTTAAGCGGCGGCACAGATACGCAGTATTTT
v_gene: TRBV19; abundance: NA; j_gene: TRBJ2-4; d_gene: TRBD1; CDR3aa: CASRMGQGQNIQYF; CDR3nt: TGTGCCAGCCGAATGGGACAGGGCCAAAACATTCAGTACTTC
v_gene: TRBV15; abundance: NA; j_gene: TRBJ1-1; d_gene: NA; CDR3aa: CATSREYSYAEAFF; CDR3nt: TGTGCCACCAGCAGAGAGTACTCATACGCTGAAGCTTTCTTT
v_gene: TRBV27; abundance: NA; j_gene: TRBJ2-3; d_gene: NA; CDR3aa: CASSLQATDTQYF; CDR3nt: TGTGCCAGCAGTTTGCAGGCCACAGATACGCAGTATTTT
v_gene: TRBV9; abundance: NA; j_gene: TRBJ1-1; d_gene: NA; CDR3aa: CASFGSGRGAEAFF; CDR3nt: TGTGCCAGCTTCGGGTCGGGGAGGGGTGCTGAAGCTTTCTTT
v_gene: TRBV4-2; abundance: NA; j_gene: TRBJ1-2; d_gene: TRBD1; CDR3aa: CASSQPRGQVDYTF; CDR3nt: TGTGCCAGCAGCCAACCGAGGGGACAGGTAGACTACACCTTC
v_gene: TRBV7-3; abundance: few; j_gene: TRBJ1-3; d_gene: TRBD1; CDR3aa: CASSPDRVGNTIYF; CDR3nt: TGTGCCAGCAGTCCGGACAGGGTTGGAAACACCATATATTTT
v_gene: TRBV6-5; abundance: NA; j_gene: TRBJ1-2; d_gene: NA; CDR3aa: CASSYSMAGTYGYTF; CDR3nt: TGTGCCAGCAGTTACTCGATGGCGGGCACCTATGGCTACACCTTC
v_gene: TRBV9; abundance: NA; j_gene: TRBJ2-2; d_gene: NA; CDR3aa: CASSVDNGELFF; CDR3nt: TGTGCCAGCAGCGTAGATAACGGGGAGCTGTTTTTT
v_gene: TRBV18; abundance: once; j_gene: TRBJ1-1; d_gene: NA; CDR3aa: CASSPHRGSMNTEAFF; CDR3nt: TGTGCCAGCTCACCACACCGGGGGAGCATGAACACTGAAGCTTTCTTT
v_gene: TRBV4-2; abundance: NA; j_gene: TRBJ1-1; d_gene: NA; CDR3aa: CASSQANAGAELKAFF; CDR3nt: TGTGCCAGCAGCCAAGCGAACGCGGGGGCAGAACTGAAAGCTTTCTTT
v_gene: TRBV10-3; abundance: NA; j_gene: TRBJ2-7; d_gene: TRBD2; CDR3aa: CAISEKAGGLAGGNEQYF; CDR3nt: TGTGCCATCAGTGAGAAGGCGGGGGGACTAGCGGGAGGGAACGAGCAGTACTTC
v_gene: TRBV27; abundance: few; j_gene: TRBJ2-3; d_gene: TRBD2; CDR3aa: CASSSAYRLAGGKDTQYF; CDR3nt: TGTGCCAGCAGTTCCGCATACAGACTAGCGGGAGGGAAAGATACGCAGTATTTT
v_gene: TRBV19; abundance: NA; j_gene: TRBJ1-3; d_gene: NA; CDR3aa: CASSIEKSSGNTIYF; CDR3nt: TGTGCCAGTAGTATAGAGAAGAGCTCTGGAAACACCATATATTTT
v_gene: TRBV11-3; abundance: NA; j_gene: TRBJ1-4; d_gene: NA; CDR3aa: CASSPRGAGNEKLFF; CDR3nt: TGTGCCAGCAGCCCTCGGGGAGCGGGTAATGAAAAACTGTTTTTT
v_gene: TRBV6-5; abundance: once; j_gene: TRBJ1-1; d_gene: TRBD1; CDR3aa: CASSLTRDRNTEAFF; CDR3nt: TGTGCCAGCAGCCTTACGCGGGACAGGAACACTGAAGCTTTCTTT
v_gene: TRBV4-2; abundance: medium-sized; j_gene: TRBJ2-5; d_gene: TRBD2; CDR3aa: CASSQDRGGQETQYF; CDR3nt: TGTGCCAGCAGCCAAGATCGGGGGGGCCAAGAGACCCAGTACTTC
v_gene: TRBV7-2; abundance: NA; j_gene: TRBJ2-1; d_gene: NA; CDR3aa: CASSFREARIYNEQFF; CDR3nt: TGTGCCAGCAGCTTTAGGGAGGCCAGGATCTACAATGAGCAGTTCTTC
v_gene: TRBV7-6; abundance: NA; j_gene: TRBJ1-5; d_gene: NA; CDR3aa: CASSFDSNQPQHF; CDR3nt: TGTGCCAGCAGCTTCGACAGCAACCAGCCCCAGCATTTT
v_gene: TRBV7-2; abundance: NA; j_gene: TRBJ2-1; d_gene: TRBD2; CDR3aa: CASSFSGGYNEQFF; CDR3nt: TGTGCCAGCAGCTTTAGCGGGGGCTACAATGAGCAGTTCTTC
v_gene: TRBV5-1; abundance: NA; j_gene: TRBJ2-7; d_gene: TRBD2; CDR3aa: CASSTGLAGGSEQYF; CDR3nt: TGCGCCAGCAGCACTGGACTAGCGGGAGGTTCCGAGCAGTACTTC
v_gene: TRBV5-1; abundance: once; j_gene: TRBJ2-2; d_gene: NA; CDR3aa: CASSLTVADTGELFF; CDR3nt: TGCGCCAGCAGCTTGACGGTCGCGGACACCGGGGAGCTGTTTTTT
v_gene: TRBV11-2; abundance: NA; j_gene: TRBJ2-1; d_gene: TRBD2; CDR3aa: CASSPVTSGRAGSEQFF; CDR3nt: TGTGCCAGCAGCCCGGTAACCAGCGGGAGGGCCGGCAGTGAGCAGTTCTTC
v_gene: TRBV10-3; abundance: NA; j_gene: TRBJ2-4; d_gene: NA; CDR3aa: CAISESVDTQNIQYF; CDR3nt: TGTGCCATCAGTGAGTCGGTAGACACCCAAAACATTCAGTACTTC
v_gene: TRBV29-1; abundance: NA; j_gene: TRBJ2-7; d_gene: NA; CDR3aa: CSVGDRGTPYEQYF; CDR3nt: TGCAGCGTTGGGGATAGGGGTACCCCCTACGAGCAGTACTTC
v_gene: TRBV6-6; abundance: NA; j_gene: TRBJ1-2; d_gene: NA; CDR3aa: CASSFGRGGYTF; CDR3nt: TGTGCCAGCAGTTTTGGACGGGGGGGCTACACCTTC
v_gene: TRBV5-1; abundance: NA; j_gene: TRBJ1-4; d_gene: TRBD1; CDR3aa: CASSQGQGGEKLFF; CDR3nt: TGCGCCAGCAGCCAGGGACAGGGAGGGGAAAAACTGTTTTTT
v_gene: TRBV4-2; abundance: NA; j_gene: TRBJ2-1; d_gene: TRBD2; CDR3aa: CASSQPIAGGNNEQFF; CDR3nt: TGTGCCAGCAGCCAACCCATAGCGGGGGGCAACAATGAGCAGTTCTTC
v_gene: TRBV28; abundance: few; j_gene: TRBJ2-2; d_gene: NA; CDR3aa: CASMGAGDTGELFF; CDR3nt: TGTGCCAGCATGGGGGCGGGAGACACCGGGGAGCTGTTTTTT
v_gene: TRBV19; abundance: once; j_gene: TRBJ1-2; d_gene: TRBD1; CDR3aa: CASSMEGARGLSNYGYTF; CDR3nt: TGTGCCAGTAGTATGGAGGGGGCCAGGGGGCTCTCTAACTATGGCTACACCTTC
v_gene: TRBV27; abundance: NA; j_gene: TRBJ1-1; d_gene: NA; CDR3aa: CASSLGSGGMNTEAFF; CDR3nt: TGTGCCAGCAGTTTAGGGTCTGGGGGGATGAACACTGAAGCTTTCTTT
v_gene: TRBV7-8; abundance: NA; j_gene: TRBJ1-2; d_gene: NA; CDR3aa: CASSLKGDEGLNHGYTF; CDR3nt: TGTGCCAGCAGCTTAAAGGGGGACGAAGGGTTAAACCATGGCTACACCTTC
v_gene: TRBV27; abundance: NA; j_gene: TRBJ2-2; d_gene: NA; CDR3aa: CASSLFGPRSGELFF; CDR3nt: TGTGCCAGCAGTTTATTTGGGCCCCGGTCCGGGGAGCTGTTTTTT
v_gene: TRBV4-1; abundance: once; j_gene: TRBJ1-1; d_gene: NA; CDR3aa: CASSQGAASMNTEAFF; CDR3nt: TGCGCCAGCAGCCAAGGGGCCGCGTCCATGAACACTGAAGCTTTCTTT
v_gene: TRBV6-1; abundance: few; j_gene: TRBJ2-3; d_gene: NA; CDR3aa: CASNAGETDTQYF; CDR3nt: TGTGCCAGCAACGCAGGGGAGACAGATACGCAGTATTTT
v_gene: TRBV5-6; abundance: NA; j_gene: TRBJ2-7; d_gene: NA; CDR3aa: CASSYRQVSSYEQYF; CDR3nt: TGTGCCAGCAGCTACCGACAGGTGAGCTCCTACGAGCAGTACTTC
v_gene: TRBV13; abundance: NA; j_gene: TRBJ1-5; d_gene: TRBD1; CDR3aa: CASSLGQGGNSNQPQHF; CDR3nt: TGTGCCAGCAGCTTAGGACAGGGGGGTAATAGCAATCAGCCCCAGCATTTT
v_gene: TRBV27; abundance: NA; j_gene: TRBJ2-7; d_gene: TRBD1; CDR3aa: CASSFTQGAEQYF; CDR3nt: TGTGCCAGCAGTTTTACGCAGGGGGCCGAGCAGTACTTC
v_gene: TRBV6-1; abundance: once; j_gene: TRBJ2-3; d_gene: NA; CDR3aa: CASRWALADTQYF; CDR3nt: TGTGCCAGCAGGTGGGCTCTCGCGGATACGCAGTATTTT
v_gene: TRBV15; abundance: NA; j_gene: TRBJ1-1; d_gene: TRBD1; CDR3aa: CATATGPTEAFF; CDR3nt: TGTGCCACCGCGACAGGGCCCACTGAAGCTTTCTTT
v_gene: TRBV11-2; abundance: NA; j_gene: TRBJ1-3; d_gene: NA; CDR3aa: CASSLAAGALSGNTIYF; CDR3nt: TGTGCCAGCAGCTTAGCGGCAGGGGCCCTCTCTGGAAACACCATATATTTT
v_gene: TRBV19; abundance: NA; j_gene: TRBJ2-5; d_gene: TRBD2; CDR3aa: CASSIGSGGGAETQYF; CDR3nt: TGTGCCAGTAGTATAGGTAGCGGGGGAGGGGCAGAGACCCAGTACTTC
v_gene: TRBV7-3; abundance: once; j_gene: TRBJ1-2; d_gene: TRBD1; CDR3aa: CASSLVPGQGVPYTF; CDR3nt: TGTGCCAGCAGCTTAGTCCCGGGACAGGGGGTCCCCTACACCTTC
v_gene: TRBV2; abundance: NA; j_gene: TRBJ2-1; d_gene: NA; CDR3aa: CASSDLRGDQNEQFF; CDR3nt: TGTGCCAGCAGCGATCTGCGTGGAGATCAGAATGAGCAGTTCTTC
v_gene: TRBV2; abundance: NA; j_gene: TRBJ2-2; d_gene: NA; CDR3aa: CASSPRGRNTGELFF; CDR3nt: TGTGCCAGCAGTCCGAGGGGGAGAAACACCGGGGAGCTGTTTTTT
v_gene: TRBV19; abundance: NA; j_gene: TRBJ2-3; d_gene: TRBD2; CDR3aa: CASSIAPSGSYTQYF; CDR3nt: TGTGCCAGTAGTATAGCCCCTAGCGGGAGTTATACGCAGTATTTT
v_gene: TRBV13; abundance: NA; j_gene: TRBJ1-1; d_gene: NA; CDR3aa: CASSPTGMGNTEAFF; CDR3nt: TGTGCCAGCAGCCCAACAGGGATGGGGAACACTGAAGCTTTCTTT
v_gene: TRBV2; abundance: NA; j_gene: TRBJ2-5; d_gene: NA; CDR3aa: CASRSRPGRVQETQYF; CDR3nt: TGTGCCAGCCGATCGAGGCCAGGCAGGGTCCAAGAGACCCAGTACTTC
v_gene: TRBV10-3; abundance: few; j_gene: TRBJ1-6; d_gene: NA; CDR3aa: CAIRISGNSPLHF; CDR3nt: TGTGCCATCAGAATTTCAGGGAATTCACCCCTCCACTTT
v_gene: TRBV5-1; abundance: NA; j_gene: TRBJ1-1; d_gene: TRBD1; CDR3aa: CASSLAGTGNTEAFF; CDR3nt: TGCGCCAGCAGCTTGGCCGGGACAGGGAACACTGAAGCTTTCTTT
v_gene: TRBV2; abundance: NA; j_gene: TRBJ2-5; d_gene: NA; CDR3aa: CASSEALGSGKKTQYF; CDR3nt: TGTGCCAGCAGTGAAGCGCTTGGGTCAGGGAAGAAGACCCAGTACTTC
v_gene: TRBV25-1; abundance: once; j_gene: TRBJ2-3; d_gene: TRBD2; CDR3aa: CASSESQASGTDTQYF; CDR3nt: TGTGCCAGCAGTGAATCCCAGGCTAGCGGAACAGATACGCAGTATTTT
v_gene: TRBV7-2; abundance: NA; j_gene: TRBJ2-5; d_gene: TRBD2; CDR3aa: CASSFVTSGAETQYF; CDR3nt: TGTGCCAGCAGCTTCGTCACTAGCGGGGCTGAGACCCAGTACTTC
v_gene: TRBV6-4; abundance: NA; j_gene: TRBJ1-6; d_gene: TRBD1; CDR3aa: CASSQDRAGSPLHF; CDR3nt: TGTGCCAGCAGCCAAGACAGGGCGGGATCACCCCTCCACTTT
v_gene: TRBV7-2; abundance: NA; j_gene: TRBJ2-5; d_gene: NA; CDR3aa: CASSFSVLGGETQYF; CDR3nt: TGTGCCAGCAGCTTTAGCGTTTTGGGGGGAGAGACCCAGTACTTC